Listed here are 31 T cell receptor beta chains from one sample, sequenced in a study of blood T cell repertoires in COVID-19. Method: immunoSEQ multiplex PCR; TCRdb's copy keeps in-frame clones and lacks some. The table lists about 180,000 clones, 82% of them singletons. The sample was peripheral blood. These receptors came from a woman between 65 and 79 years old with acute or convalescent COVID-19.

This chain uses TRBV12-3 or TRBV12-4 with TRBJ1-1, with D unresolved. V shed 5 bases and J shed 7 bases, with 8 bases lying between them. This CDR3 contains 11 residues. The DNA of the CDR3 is TGTGCCAGCAGTGGCGACATTGAAGCTTTCTTT. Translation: CASSGDIEAFF.

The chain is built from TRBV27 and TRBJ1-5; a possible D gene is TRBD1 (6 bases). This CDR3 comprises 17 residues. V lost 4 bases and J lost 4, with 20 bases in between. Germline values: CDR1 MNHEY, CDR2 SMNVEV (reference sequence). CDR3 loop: CASSSLLLGARNQPQHF. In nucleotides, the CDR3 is TGTGCCAGCAGTTCGCTCTTGTTGGGGGCACGGAATCAGCCCCAGCATTTT.

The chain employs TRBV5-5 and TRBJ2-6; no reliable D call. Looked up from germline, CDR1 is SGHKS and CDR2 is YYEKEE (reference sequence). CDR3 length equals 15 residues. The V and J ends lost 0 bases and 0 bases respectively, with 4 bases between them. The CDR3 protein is CASSLDSSGANVLTF. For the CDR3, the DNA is TGTGCCAGCAGCTTGGACTCCTCTGGGGCCAACGTCCTGACTTTC.

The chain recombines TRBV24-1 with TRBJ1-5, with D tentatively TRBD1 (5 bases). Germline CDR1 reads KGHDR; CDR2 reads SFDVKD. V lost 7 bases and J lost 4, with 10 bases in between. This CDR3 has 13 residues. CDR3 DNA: TGTGCCACCAGCCCCGGGGGGAATCAGCCCCAGCATTTT. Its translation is CATSPGGNQPQHF.

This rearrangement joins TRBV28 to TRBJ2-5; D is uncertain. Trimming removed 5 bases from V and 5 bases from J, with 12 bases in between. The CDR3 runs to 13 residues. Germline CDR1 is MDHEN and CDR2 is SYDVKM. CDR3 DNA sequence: TGTGCCAGCAGTGATGATAGTCGGGAGACCCAGTACTTC. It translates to CASSDDSRETQYF.

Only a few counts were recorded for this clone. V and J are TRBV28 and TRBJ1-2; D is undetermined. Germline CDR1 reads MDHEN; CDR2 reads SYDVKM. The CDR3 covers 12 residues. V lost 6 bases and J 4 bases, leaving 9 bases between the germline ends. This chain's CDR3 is CASSAVGYGYTF. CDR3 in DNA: TGTGCCAGCAGCGCGGTAGGCTATGGCTACACCTTC.

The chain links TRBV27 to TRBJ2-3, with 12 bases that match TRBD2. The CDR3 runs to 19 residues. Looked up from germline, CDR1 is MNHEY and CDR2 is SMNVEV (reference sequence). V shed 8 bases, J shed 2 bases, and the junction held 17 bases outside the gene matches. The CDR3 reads CASSPWSSGGAGVTDTQYF. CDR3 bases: TGTGCCAGCTCCCCCTGGTCTAGCGGGGGGGCGGGAGTCACAGATACGCAGTATTTT.

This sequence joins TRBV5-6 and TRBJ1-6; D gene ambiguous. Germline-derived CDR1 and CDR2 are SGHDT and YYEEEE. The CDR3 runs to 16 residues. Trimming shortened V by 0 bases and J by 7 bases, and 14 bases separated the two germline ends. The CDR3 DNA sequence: TGTGCCAGCAGCTTGGGTTCGGGGATGGGGAATTCACCCCTCCACTTT. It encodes CASSLGSGMGNSPLHF.

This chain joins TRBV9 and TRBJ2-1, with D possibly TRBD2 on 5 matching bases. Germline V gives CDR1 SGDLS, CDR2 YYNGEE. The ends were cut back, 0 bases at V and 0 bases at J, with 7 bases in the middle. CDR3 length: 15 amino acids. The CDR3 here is CASSVGGNSYNEQFF. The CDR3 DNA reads TGTGCCAGCAGCGTAGGAGGGAACTCCTACAATGAGCAGTTCTTC.

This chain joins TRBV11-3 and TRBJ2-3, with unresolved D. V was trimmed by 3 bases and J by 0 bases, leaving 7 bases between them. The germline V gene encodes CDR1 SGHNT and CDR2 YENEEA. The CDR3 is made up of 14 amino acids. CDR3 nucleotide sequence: TGTGCCAGCAGCTTGCACAGTAGCACAGATACGCAGTATTTT. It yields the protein CASSLHSSTDTQYF.

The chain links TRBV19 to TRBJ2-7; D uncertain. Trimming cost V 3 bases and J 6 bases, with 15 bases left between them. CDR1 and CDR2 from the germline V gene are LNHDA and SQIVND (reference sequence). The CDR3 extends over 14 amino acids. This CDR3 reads CASSIGNRASEQYF. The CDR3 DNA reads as TGTGCCAGTAGTATCGGTAACCGCGCCTCCGAGCAGTACTTC.

CDR3 sequence (DNA): TGTGCCAGCAGCTTGGGCCCGACAGGGCCCCAAAGCACCGGGGAGCTGTTTTTT. This codes for CASSLGPTGPQSTGELFF. The rearrangement joins TRBV5-4 to TRBJ2-2, with 7 bases that match TRBD1. Germline V lookup: CDR1 SGHNT, CDR2 YYREEE (reference sequence). V gave up 0 bases and J gave up 4 bases; unmatched junction bases: 12. The CDR3 is made up of 18 amino acids.

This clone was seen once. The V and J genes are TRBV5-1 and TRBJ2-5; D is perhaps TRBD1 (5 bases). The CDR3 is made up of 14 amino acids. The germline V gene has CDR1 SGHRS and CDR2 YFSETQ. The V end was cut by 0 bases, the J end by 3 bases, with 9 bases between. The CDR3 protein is CASSLAVTEETQYF. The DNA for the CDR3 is TGCGCCAGCAGCTTGGCCGTGACAGAAGAGACCCAGTACTTC.

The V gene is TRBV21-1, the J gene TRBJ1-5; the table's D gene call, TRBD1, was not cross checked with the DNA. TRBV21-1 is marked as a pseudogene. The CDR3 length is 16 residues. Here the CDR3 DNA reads TGTGCCAGCAGCAAAGCGCAGGTTCCTAGCAATCAGCCCCAGCATTTT. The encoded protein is CASSKAQVPSNQPQHF.

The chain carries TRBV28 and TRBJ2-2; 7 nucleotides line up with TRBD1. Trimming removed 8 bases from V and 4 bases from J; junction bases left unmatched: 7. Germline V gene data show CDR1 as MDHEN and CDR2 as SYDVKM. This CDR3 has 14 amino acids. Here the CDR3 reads CASQTGEGTGELFF. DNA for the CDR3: TGTGCCAGCCAAACAGGGGAAGGCACCGGGGAGCTGTTTTTT.

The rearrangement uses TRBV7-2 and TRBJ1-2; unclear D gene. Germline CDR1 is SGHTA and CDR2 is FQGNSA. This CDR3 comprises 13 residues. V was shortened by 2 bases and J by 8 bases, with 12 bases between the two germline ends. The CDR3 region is CASSLYQHVGYTF. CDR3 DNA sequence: TGTGCCAGCAGCTTATACCAACACGTGGGCTACACCTTC.

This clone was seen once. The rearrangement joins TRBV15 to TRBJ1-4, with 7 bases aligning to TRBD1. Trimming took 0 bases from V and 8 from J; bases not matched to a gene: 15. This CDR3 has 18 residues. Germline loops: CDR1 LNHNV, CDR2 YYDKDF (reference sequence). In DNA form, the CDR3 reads TGTGCCACCAGCAGAGATCGGGACATAAAAGGGGGCGAAGAAAAACTGTTTTTT. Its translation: CATSRDRDIKGGEEKLFF.

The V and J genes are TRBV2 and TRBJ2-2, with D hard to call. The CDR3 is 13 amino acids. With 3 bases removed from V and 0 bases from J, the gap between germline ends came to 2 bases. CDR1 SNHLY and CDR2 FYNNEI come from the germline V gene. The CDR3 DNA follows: TGTGCCAGCAGTGACTCGAACACCGGGGAGCTGTTTTTT. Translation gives CASSDSNTGELFF.

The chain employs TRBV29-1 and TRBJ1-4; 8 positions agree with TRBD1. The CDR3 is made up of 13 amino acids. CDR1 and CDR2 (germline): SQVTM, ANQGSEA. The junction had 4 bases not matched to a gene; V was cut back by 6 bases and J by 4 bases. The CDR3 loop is CSVTGQGNEKLFF. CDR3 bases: TGCAGCGTGACCGGACAGGGTAATGAAAAACTGTTTTTT.

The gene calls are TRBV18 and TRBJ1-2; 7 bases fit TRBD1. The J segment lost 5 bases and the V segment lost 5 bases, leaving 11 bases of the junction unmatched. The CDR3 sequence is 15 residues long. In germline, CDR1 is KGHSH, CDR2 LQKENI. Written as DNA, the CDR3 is TGTGCCAGCTCAGGGTCAGGGGGGCTTCGGTATGGCTACACCTTC. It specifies CASSGSGGLRYGYTF. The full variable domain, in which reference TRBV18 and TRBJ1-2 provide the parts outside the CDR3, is NAGVMQNPRHLVRRRGQEARLRCSPMKGHSHVYWYRQLPEEGLKFMVYLQKENIIDESGMPKERFSAEFPKEGPSILRIQQVVRGDSAAYFCASSGSGGLRYGYTFGSGTRLTVV.

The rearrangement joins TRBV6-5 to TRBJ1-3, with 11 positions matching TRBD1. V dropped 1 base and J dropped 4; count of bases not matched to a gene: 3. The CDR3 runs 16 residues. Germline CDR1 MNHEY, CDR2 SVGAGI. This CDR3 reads CASSYWTGGLGNTIYF. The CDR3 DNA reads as TGTGCCAGCAGTTACTGGACAGGGGGCTTAGGAAACACCATATATTTT.

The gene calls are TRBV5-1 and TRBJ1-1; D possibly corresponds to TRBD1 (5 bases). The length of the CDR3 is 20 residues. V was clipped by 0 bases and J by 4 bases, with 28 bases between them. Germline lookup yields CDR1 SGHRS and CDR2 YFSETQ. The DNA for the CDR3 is TGCGCCAGCAGCTTGGGACCTTTAGGGGCCACCCCCTCCCGAGGCACTGAAGCTTTCTTT. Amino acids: CASSLGPLGATPSRGTEAFF. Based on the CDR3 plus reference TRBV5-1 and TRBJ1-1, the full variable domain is KAGVTQTPRYLIKTRGQQVTLSCSPISGHRSVSWYQQTPGQGLQFLFEYFSETQRNKGNFPGRFSGRQFSNSRSEMNVSTLELGDSALYLCASSLGPLGATPSRGTEAFFGQGTRLTVV.

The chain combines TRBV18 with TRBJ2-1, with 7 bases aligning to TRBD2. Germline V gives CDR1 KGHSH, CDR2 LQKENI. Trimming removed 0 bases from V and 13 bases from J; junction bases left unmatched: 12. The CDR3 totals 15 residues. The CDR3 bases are TGTGCCAGCTCACCACCAAGCGGGGTTAGGCTCTACCAGTTCTTC. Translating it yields CASSPPSGVRLYQFF.

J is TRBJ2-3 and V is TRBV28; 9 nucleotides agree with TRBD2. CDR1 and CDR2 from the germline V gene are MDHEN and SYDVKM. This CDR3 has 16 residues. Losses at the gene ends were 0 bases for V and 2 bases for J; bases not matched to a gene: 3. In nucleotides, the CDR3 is TGTGCCAGCAGTTTATGGGGCGGGGGGGACACAGATACGCAGTATTTT. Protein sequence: CASSLWGGGDTDTQYF.

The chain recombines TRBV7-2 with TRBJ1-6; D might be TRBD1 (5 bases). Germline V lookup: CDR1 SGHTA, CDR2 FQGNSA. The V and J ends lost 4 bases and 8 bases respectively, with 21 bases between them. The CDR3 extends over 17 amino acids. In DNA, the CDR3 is TGTGCCAGCAGCTCCCCCCCAGGCAGGGCTATTGATTCACCCCTCCACTTT. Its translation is CASSSPPGRAIDSPLHF. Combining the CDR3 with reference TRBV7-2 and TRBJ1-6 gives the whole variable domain GAGVSQSPSNKVTEKGKDVELRCDPISGHTALYWYRQSLGQGLEFLIYFQGNSAPDKSGLPSDRFSAERTGGSVSTLTIQRTQQEDSAVYLCASSSPPGRAIDSPLHFGNGTRLTVT.

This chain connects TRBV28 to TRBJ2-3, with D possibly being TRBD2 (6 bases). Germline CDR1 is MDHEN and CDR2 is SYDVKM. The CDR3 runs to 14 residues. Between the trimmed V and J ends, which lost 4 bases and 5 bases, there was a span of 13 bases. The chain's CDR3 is CASSSGGPEDTQYF. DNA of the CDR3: TGTGCCAGCAGTTCAGGAGGGCCTGAAGATACGCAGTATTTT. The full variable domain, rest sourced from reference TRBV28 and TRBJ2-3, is DVKVTQSSRYLVKRTGEKVFLECVQDMDHENMFWYRQDPGLGLRLIYFSYDVKMKEKGDIPEGYSVSREKKERFSLILESASTNQTSMYLCASSSGGPEDTQYFGPGTRLTVL.

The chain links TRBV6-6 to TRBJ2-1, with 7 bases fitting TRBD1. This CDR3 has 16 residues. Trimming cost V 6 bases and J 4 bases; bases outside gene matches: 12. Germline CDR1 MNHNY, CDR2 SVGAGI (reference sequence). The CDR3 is CASSRSGRQGYNEQFF. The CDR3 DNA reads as TGTGCCAGCAGCCGCTCCGGTAGACAGGGTTACAATGAGCAGTTCTTC.

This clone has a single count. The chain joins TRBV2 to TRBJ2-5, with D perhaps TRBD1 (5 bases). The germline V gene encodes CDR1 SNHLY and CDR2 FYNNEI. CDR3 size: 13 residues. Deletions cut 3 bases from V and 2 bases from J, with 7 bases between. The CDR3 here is CASSEQGQETQYF. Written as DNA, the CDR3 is TGTGCCAGCAGTGAGCAGGGTCAAGAGACCCAGTACTTC.

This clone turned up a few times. The CDR3 coding sequence is TGTGCCAGTAGTCTCCGGACAGGGAGTACTGAAGCTTTCTTT. It specifies CASSLRTGSTEAFF. The V gene is TRBV19, the J gene TRBJ1-1; 8 positions agree with TRBD1. CDR1 and CDR2 (germline): LNHDA, SQIVND (reference sequence). The CDR3 covers 14 residues. The ends lost 5 bases at V and 5 bases at J; junction bases unmatched: 7. The entire variable domain, with the rest obtained from reference TRBV19 and TRBJ1-1, is as follows: DGGITQSPKYLFRKEGQNVTLSCEQNLNHDAMYWYRQDPGQGLRLIYYSQIVNDFQKGDIAEGYSVSREKKESFPLTVTSAQKNPTAFYLCASSLRTGSTEAFFGQGTRLTVV.

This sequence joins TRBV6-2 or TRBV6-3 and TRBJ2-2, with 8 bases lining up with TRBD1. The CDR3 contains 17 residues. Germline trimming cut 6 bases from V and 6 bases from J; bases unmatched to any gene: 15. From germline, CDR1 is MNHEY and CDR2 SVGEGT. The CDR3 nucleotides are TGTGCCAGCAGCCGTGAAACAGGGGGTTTTCGTCCCGGGGAGCTGTTTTTT. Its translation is CASSRETGGFRPGELFF.

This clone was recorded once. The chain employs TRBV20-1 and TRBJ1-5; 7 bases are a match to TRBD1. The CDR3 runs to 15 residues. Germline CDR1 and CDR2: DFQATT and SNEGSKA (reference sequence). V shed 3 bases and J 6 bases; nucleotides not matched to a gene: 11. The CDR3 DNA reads TGCAGTGCTAGTCAGGTACAGGGGACCGCTCAGCCCCAGCATTTT. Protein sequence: CSASQVQGTAQPQHF.